These 6 T cell receptor beta chains came from one sample sequenced in a study of blood T cell repertoires in COVID-19. Clones were read by immunoSEQ multiplex PCR, and TCRdb kept only the in-frame ones, dropping some. The data contain about 150,000 clones, around 80% of them singletons. Material: PBMCs or T cells enriched from blood (not recorded which). The receptors stem from a man over 45 who had recovered from COVID-19.

The rearrangement uses TRBV6-5 and TRBJ1-1; TRBD1 might be the D (6 bases). The CDR3 has 14 residues. V gave up 2 bases and J gave up 4 bases, with 11 bases separating them. The germline V gene has CDR1 MNHEY and CDR2 SVGAGI. This chain's CDR3 is CASSYGVGATEAFF. The CDR3 DNA sequence: TGTGCCAGCAGTTACGGGGTGGGGGCCACTGAAGCTTTCTTT.

CDR3 in DNA: TGTGCCAGCAAGGGACACGGGAACTATGGCTACACCTTC. It yields the protein CASKGHGNYGYTF. The chain recombines TRBV12-3 or TRBV12-4 with TRBJ1-2; D perhaps matches TRBD1 (6 bases). The V gene lost 7 bases and the J gene lost 2 bases, with 11 bases spanning the gap. The CDR3 consists of 13 residues.

The V call is TRBV27, the J call TRBJ1-1; TRBD1 might be the D (6 bases). Germline V gives CDR1 MNHEY, CDR2 SMNVEV (reference sequence). Trimming stripped 7 bases from V and 2 bases from J, with 14 bases between. This CDR3 has 14 residues. The CDR3 DNA is TGTGCCAGCATGTCCTTAGGGACAAACACTGAAGCTTTCTTT. This codes for CASMSLGTNTEAFF.

On this clone itself: The sample has other DNA sequences that encode this CDR3 too. The rearrangement uses TRBV7-8 and TRBJ1-1; possibly TRBD1 for D (6 bases). The CDR3 extends over 14 amino acids. The germline V and J ends were trimmed by 0 bases and 4 bases, with 9 bases remaining between them. Germline CDR1 is SGHVS and CDR2 is FQNEAQ. CDR3 bases: TGTGCCAGCAGCTTAGCGCAGGGGAGCACTGAAGCTTTCTTT. Encoded protein: CASSLAQGSTEAFF. The variable domain in full, with the rest retrieved from reference TRBV7-8 and TRBJ1-1, is GAGVSQSPRYKVAKRGQDVALRCDPISGHVSLFWYQQALGQGPEFLTYFQNEAQLDKSGLPSDRFFAERPEGSVSTLKIQRTQQEDSAVYLCASSLAQGSTEAFFGQGTRLTVV.

This sequence joins TRBV5-1 and TRBJ2-3; 16 positions match TRBD2. Germline V CDR1 and CDR2: SGHRS, YFSETQ. The V and J ends lost 3 bases and 10 bases, in that order; junction bases with no gene match: 14. CDR3 length equals 18 residues. In DNA form, the CDR3 reads TGCGCCAGCAGCTCCCTGGGACTAGCGGGGGGGGCACCGGTCCCGCAGTATTTT. Residues: CASSSLGLAGGAPVPQYF.

The chain uses TRBV27 and TRBJ2-1; D possibly corresponds to TRBD2 (5 bases). Trimming took 7 bases from V and 4 from J, leaving 8 bases between them. The CDR3 spans 12 residues. Germline V gives CDR1 MNHEY, CDR2 SMNVEV (reference sequence). CDR3 sequence: CASTGFYNEQFF. The CDR3 DNA sequence: TGTGCCAGCACGGGGTTTTACAATGAGCAGTTCTTC.